The 25 T cell receptor beta chains listed next were all sequenced from one sample in a study of blood T cell repertoires in COVID-19. Generated by immunoSEQ multiplex PCR, the TCRdb table keeps only in-frame clones and is missing some. The data show about 40,000 clones, over 70% seen once. The sequenced material came from peripheral blood. These receptors all stem from a woman in her 70s with acute or convalescent COVID-19.

The rearrangement links TRBV11-2 to TRBJ1-6; D is undetermined. This CDR3 region has 12 residues. Germline CDR1 is SGHAT and CDR2 is FQNNGV. The V gene lost 5 bases and the J gene lost 7 bases, with 6 bases spanning the gap. The CDR3 protein is CASSLQNSPLHF. The CDR3 region has the DNA TGTGCCAGCAGCCTACAGAATTCACCCCTCCACTTT.

The chain joins TRBV24-1 to TRBJ2-1; 11 nucleotides line up with TRBD2. CDR1 and CDR2 (germline): KGHDR, SFDVKD. The CDR3 is 17 amino acids. Trimming at V came to 3 bases and at J to 8 bases, leaving 11 bases not matched to a gene. The CDR3 DNA reads as TGTGCCACCAGTGATGGGGATAGCGGGGGGGCTTGGGATGAGCAGTTCTTC. Protein sequence: CATSDGDSGGAWDEQFF.

The chain employs TRBV7-9 and TRBJ2-2, with 7 bases lining up with TRBD2. The CDR3 extends over 15 amino acids. With V trimmed by 1 base and J by 4 bases, 3 bases remained unmatched. In germline, CDR1 is SEHNR, CDR2 FQNEAQ (reference sequence). The CDR3 protein is CASSLGLATTGELFF. CDR3 nucleotides: TGTGCCAGCAGCTTAGGACTAGCTACCACCGGGGAGCTGTTTTTT.

CDR3 in DNA: TGTGCCAGCAGACCCGACACCACAGATACGCAGTATTTT. As protein: CASRPDTTDTQYF. The V gene is TRBV6-6, the J gene TRBJ2-3; D is uncertain. The V and J ends lost 6 bases and 2 bases respectively, with 9 bases between them. CDR3 length: 13 residues. CDR1 and CDR2 (germline): MNHNY, SVGAGI (reference sequence).

V usage is TRBV20-1 and J usage is TRBJ2-3; a possible D gene is TRBD2 (5 bases). The V gene lost 3 bases and the J gene lost 3 bases, with 19 bases spanning the gap. This CDR3 is 16 amino acids long. The V gene's germline CDR1 is DFQATT and CDR2 SNEGSKA (reference sequence). The CDR3 bases are TGCAGTGCTAGTAAGTGGTCGACCCGGGAAACAGATACGCAGTATTTT. This sequence encodes CSASKWSTRETDTQYF.

V usage is TRBV5-8 and J usage is TRBJ2-7; the match to TRBD2 covers 8 bases. V lost 5 bases to trimming and J lost 2 bases; unmatched junction nucleotides: 15. This CDR3 contains 17 residues. Germline V CDR1 and CDR2: SGHTS, YDEGEE. The CDR3 DNA reads as TGTGCCAGCAGTTTAAACCCGGGTAGCGGGACTCCCTACGAGCAGTACGTC. Residues: CASSLNPGSGTPYEQYV.

V usage is TRBV6-2 or TRBV6-3 and J usage is TRBJ1-2; no definite D call. The CDR3 is 15 residues long. Germline V lookup: CDR1 MNHEY, CDR2 SVGEGT. V shed 0 bases and J shed 6 bases, with 14 bases lying between them. CDR3 loop: CASSYSRGSVDGYTF. CDR3 nucleotides: TGTGCCAGCAGTTACTCGAGAGGGAGTGTCGATGGCTACACCTTC.

The genes are TRBV21-1 and TRBJ2-2; the table names TRBD2, a call not compared with the DNA. TRBV21-1 is listed as a pseudogene. The CDR3 contains 16 residues. CDR3 sequence (DNA): TGTGCCAGCGCCGGGACTAGCGGGGGGAACACCGGGGAGCTGTTTTTT. Amino acid sequence: CASAGTSGGNTGELFF.

This sequence joins TRBV4-3 and TRBJ2-1; no reliable D call. From germline, CDR1 is LGHNA and CDR2 YSLEER. The V and J ends lost 0 bases and 4 bases respectively, with 4 bases between them. The CDR3 has 13 amino acids. The CDR3 protein is CASSQELYNEQFF. In nucleotides, the CDR3 is TGCGCCAGCAGCCAAGAGCTATACAATGAGCAGTTCTTC.

The rearrangement uses TRBV6-6 and TRBJ1-1; 7 bases fit TRBD1. This CDR3 contains 15 residues. Germline V gives CDR1 MNHNY, CDR2 SVGAGI (reference sequence). J gave up 2 bases and V 6 bases, and 9 bases lay outside the gene matches. The CDR3 reads CASRPIDRANTEAFF. CDR3 nucleotide sequence: TGTGCCAGCAGACCCATCGACAGGGCAAACACTGAAGCTTTCTTT.

CDR3 DNA: TGTGCCAGCAGCCCCGGGAGCACCGGGGAGCTGTTTTTT. It codes for CASSPGSTGELFF. The rearrangement uses TRBV13 and TRBJ2-2, with D maybe TRBD2 (6 bases). Germline V gene sequence: CDR1 PRHDT, CDR2 FYEKMQ (reference sequence). Trimming took off 5 bases at V and 4 bases at J, with 8 bases between the two ends. CDR3 length equals 13 residues. The full variable domain, completed using reference TRBV13 and TRBJ2-2, is AAGVIQSPRHLIKEKRETATLKCYPIPRHDTVYWYQQGPGQDPQFLISFYEKMQSDKGSIPDRFSAQQFSDYHSELNMSSLELGDSALYFCASSPGSTGELFFGEGSRLTVL.

The V call is TRBV5-1, the J call TRBJ2-5; 7 positions agree with TRBD1. This CDR3 comprises 15 residues. V dropped 9 bases and J dropped 3; count of bases not matched to a gene: 14. The V gene's germline CDR1 is SGHRS and CDR2 YFSETQ. The CDR3 loop is CATQLSGTAEETQYF. The CDR3 DNA is TGCGCCACCCAATTATCCGGGACAGCGGAAGAGACCCAGTACTTC.

This chain joins TRBV6-2 or TRBV6-3 and TRBJ2-3; weak D call: TRBD2 (6 bases). V lost 4 bases and J 2 bases, leaving 13 bases between the germline ends. The CDR3 has 15 amino acids. CDR1 is MNHEY, CDR2 SVGEGT, per germline. CDR3 amino acids: CASSSTTRPTDTQYF. The CDR3 nucleotides read TGTGCCAGCAGTTCTACGACTAGACCCACAGATACGCAGTATTTT.

The chain is built from TRBV18 and TRBJ1-3, with 7 bases fitting TRBD1. Germline CDR1 reads KGHSH; CDR2 reads LQKENI. The CDR3 sequence is 16 residues long. The V gene end was trimmed by 0 bases and the J gene end by 3 bases; junction bases not matched to a gene: 5. CDR3 coding DNA: TGTGCCAGCTCACCACCGACAGGGACGAATGGAAACACCATATATTTT. Translated, it gives CASSPPTGTNGNTIYF.

This chain links TRBV5-1 with TRBJ2-5, with D tentatively TRBD2 (5 bases). Trimming stripped 7 bases from V and 1 base from J, with 5 bases between. The CDR3 contains 11 residues. Germline V CDR1 and CDR2: SGHRS, YFSETQ. The CDR3 is CASRGQETQYF. DNA of the CDR3: TGCGCCAGCCGGGGCCAAGAGACCCAGTACTTC.

The CDR3 bases are TGTGCCAGCAGCCAAGGGCCGGGAGCCGGGGAGCTGTTTTTT. It yields the protein CASSQGPGAGELFF. This sequence joins TRBV14 and TRBJ2-2, with D perhaps matching TRBD2 (6 bases). Trimming shortened V by 1 base and J by 6 bases, and 9 bases separated the two germline ends. This CDR3 spans 14 amino acids. The V gene's germline CDR1 is SGHDN and CDR2 FVKESK.

This chain connects TRBV15 to TRBJ1-1; D is unresolved. V was pared by 1 base and J by 2 bases, with 8 bases between. The CDR3 length is 14 residues. Germline V gene sequence: CDR1 LNHNV, CDR2 YYDKDF (reference sequence). The CDR3 here is CATSRGTGNTEAFF. The CDR3 DNA sequence: TGTGCCACCAGCAGAGGGACGGGAAACACTGAAGCTTTCTTT.

The rearrangement links TRBV3-1 (or the pseudogene TRBV3-2) to TRBJ2-1; D might be TRBD2 (5 bases). The CDR3 totals 16 residues. Germline-derived CDR1 and CDR2 are LGHDT and YNNKEL (reference sequence). V lost 3 bases and J 3 bases, leaving 15 bases between the germline ends. This chain's CDR3 is CASSQGVGADYNEQFF. In DNA, the CDR3 is TGTGCCAGCAGCCAGGGTGTGGGAGCGGACTACAATGAGCAGTTCTTC.

This chain connects TRBV7-9 to TRBJ2-2; 12 nucleotides agree with TRBD2. V lost 4 bases to trimming and J lost 4 bases; unmatched junction nucleotides: 10. Per the germline V gene, CDR1 is SEHNR and CDR2 is FQNEAQ (reference sequence). This CDR3 region has 18 residues. In DNA, the CDR3 is TGTGCCAGCAGCTCCCCGCGGACTAGCGGGAAGATCACCGGGGAGCTGTTTTTT. Its protein product is CASSSPRTSGKITGELFF.

V is TRBV11-1 and J is TRBJ2-1; 8 bases are shared with TRBD2. CDR1 and CDR2 (germline): SGHAT, FQDESV (reference sequence). This CDR3 region has 14 residues. V dropped 4 bases and J dropped 9; count of bases not matched to a gene: 8. In DNA form, the CDR3 reads TGTGCCAGCAGCTCAGCGGGAGATTTGGGTGAGCAGTTCTTC. It yields the protein CASSSAGDLGEQFF. The variable domain in full, completed from reference TRBV11-1 and TRBJ2-1, reads EAEVAQSPRYKITEKSQAVAFWCDPISGHATLYWYRQILGQGPELLVQFQDESVVDDSQLPKDRFSAERLKGVDSTLKIQPAELGDSAMYLCASSSAGDLGEQFFGPGTRLTVL.

The CDR3 region has the DNA TGTGCCAGCAGCCAAGATGAGGCTTGGGACACTGAAGCTTTCTTT. Translating gives CASSQDEAWDTEAFF. The rearrangement links TRBV14 to TRBJ1-1; no firm D call. This CDR3 contains 15 residues. The V and J ends lost 0 bases and 3 bases respectively, with 11 bases between them. Per germline, CDR1 SGHDN and CDR2 FVKESK.

This clone was seen a single time. In the same sample, other DNA sequences code for this CDR3. The J gene is TRBJ1-5, the V gene TRBV19; TRBD1 agrees at 11 bases. Germline CDR1 LNHDA, CDR2 SQIVND (reference sequence). The V segment lost 6 bases and the J segment 4 bases; nucleotides outside the gene matches: 2. The CDR3 is 14 residues long. The CDR3 DNA reads as TGTGCCAGTAGCGGGACAGGGGGGAATCAGCCCCAGCATTTT. Its translation is CASSGTGGNQPQHF.

This chain connects TRBV27 to TRBJ1-6; 9 bases fit TRBD1. Germline assignment: CDR1 MNHEY and CDR2 SMNVEV (reference sequence). V lost 6 bases to trimming and J lost 7 bases; unmatched junction nucleotides: 4. The CDR3 is made up of 14 amino acids. The CDR3 reads CASSSDRGNSPLHF. The CDR3 DNA is TGTGCCAGCAGCTCAGACAGGGGGAATTCACCCCTCCACTTT.

This sequence joins TRBV4-2 and TRBJ2-1; D not resolved. Trimming shortened V by 1 base and J by 3 bases, and 10 bases separated the two germline ends. CDR3 size: 15 residues. Germline lookup yields CDR1 LGHNA and CDR2 YNFKEQ. This CDR3 is CASSQAVDFYNEQFF. CDR3 nucleotide sequence: TGTGCCAGCAGCCAAGCGGTCGACTTCTACAATGAGCAGTTCTTC.

The chain recombines TRBV12-3 or TRBV12-4 with TRBJ1-1; 7 positions agree with TRBD1. The CDR3 has 13 residues. V dropped 5 bases and J dropped 1; count of bases not matched to a gene: 1. The CDR3 region has the DNA TGTGCCAGCAGTGACAGGGCGAACACTGAAGCTTTCTTT. Residues: CASSDRANTEAFF.